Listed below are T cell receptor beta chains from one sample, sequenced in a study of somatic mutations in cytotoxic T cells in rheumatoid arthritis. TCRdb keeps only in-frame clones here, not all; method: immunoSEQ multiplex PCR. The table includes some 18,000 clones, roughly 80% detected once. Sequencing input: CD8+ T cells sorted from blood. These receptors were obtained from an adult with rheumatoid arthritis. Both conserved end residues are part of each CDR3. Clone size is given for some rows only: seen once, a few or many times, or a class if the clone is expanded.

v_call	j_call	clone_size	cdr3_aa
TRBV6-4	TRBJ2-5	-	CASSSRDSCGETQYF
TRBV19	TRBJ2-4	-	CAIRRGKNIQYF
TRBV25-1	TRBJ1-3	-	CASSSGISGNTIYF
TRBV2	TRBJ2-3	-	CASTPKGFYTQYF
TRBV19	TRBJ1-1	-	CASIGSEAFF
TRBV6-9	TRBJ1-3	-	CASSYSGRLLSGNTIYF
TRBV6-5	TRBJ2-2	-	CASSDGQDRGELFF
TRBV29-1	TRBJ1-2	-	CSVDDLDRGYTF
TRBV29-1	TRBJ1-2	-	CSTIRGGNYGYTF
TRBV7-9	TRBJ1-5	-	CASSSEPTGGSGQPQHF
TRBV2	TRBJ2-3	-	CASSEVTDLATDTQYF
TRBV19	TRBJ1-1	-	CATEDRQTRGMNTEAFF
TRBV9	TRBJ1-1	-	CASSVERGTEAFF
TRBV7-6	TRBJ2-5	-	CASSPPLEVETQYF
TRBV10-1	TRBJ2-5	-	CASSYYQTGTKETQYF
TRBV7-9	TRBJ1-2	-	CASSLALEGIEGYTF
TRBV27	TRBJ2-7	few	CASSPRTSGTYEQYF
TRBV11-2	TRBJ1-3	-	CASSLWISGNTIYF
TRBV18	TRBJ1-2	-	CASSPPRGQGYGYTF
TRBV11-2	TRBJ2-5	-	CASSLEFSGYQETQYF
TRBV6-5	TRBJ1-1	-	CASSTTGGTEAFF
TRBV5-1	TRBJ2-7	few	CASSLREGYSYEQYF
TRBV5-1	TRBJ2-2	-	CASSSLAGGTGELFF
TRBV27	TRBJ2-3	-	CASSLSPTRGDTQYF
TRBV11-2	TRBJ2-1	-	CASSLGIGYEQFF
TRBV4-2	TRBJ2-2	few	CASSQVVGGSYGELFF
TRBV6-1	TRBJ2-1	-	CASKNRADYNEQFF
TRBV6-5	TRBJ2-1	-	CASSFFRDRKDNEQFF
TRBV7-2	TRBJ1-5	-	CASSLGVNQPQHF
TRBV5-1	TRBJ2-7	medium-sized	CASSFAGGYYEQYF
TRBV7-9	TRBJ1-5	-	CASSSGQFNQPQHF
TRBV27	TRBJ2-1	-	CASSSRGDSYNEQFF
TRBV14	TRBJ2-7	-	CASSQSTPFSYEQYF
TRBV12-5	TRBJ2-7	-	CASGLADRGLYEQYF
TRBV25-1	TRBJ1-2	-	CASSPYPQPDLYGYTF
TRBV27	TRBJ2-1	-	CASSLRGNEQFF
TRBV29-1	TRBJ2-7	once	CSVGAGSGYEQYF
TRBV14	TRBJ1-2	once	CASSQDRRSDIDYGYTF
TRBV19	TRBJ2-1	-	CASRAGVYNEQFF
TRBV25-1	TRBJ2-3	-	CASSARGRSDTQYF
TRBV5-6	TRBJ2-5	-	CASSFGTSQETQYF
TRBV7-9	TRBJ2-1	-	CASSGDIERGSSYNEQFF
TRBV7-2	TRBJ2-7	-	CASRHTGTGNYEQYF
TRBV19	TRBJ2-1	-	CASSMAGSSYNEQFF
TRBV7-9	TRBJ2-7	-	CASSFTNEQYF
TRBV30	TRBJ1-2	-	CAWMREGGYTF
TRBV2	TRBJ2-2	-	CASRRGQVNTGELFF
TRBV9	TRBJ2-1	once	CASSPSGGGYNEQFF